The 6 T cell receptor beta chains below all came from one sample that was sequenced in a study of regulatory T cells in long-lasting Graves disease. Sequencing libraries for TCR beta were prepared with iRepertoire HTBI primers and Arm-PCR of CDR3 regions. TCRdb re-analysed the multiplex PCR reads in MiXCR, keeping a single row per CDR3 protein. The sample consists of some 220,000 distinct CDR3 sequences, around 19% of them appearing once. Stated time point: newly diagnosed GD, antithyroid drugs for less than 3 months. RNA extracted from PBMCs served as the sequencing template. Another study also made use of these data, one on T cells in Graves' hyperthyroidism and ophthalmopathy.

This specimen consisted of peripheral blood mononuclear cells (PBMCs), obtained at new diagnosis, from a patient treated with antithyroid drugs. These receptor sequences come from a woman aged 25 to 39 with Graves disease.

Only a few counts were recorded for this clonotype. This chain connects TRBV20-1 to TRBJ2-1, with D possibly matching TRBD2 (5 bases). CDR3 length equals 17 residues. The V and J ends lost 0 bases and 0 bases respectively, with 15 bases between them. CDR1 is DFQATT, CDR2 SNEGSKA, per germline (reference sequence). In nucleotides, the CDR3 is TGCAGTGCTAGAGATCCCTGGACTTCAAGCTCCTACAATGAGCAGTTCTTC. It yields the protein CSARDPWTSSSYNEQFF.

This clonotype came up a few times. V usage is TRBV20-1 and J usage is TRBJ1-2; the D is unclear. This CDR3 is 13 amino acids long. Germline-derived CDR1 and CDR2 are DFQATT and SNEGSKA (reference sequence). The ends were cut back, 3 bases at V and 1 base at J, with 9 bases in the middle. CDR3 bases: TGCAGTGCTAGTAGCAATAGTAACTATGGCTACACCTTC. It encodes CSASSNSNYGYTF.

This clonotype was picked up many times. The CDR3, as DNA: TGTGCCAGCAGCTTAGAGGCCAATATGAACACTGAAGCTTTCTTT. Amino acid sequence: CASSLEANMNTEAFF. The V and J genes are TRBV11-3 and TRBJ1-1; D not certain. The CDR3 totals 15 residues. Germline CDR1 reads SGHNT; CDR2 reads YENEEA. V was cut by 0 bases and J by 0 bases, with 8 bases left in between.

This clonotype was observed many times. The chain couples TRBV28 to TRBJ1-1; a possible D gene is TRBD1 (6 bases). CDR1 MDHEN and CDR2 SYDVKM come from the germline V gene. The CDR3 contains 15 residues. The V gene lost 8 bases and the J gene lost 4 bases, with 20 bases spanning the gap. The chain's CDR3 is CASRGGRGSLTEAFF. The CDR3 DNA is TGTGCCAGCCGAGGGGGGAGGGGAAGTCTCACTGAAGCTTTCTTT.

This clonotype was observed at least ten times. This chain uses TRBV9 with TRBJ1-1, with 7 bases lining up with TRBD1. Germline lookup yields CDR1 SGDLS and CDR2 YYNGEE. The junction had 0 bases not matched to a gene; V was cut back by 3 bases and J by 4 bases. There are 12 residues in the CDR3. Here the CDR3 reads CASSAGGTEAFF. The DNA of the CDR3 is TGTGCCAGCAGCGCAGGGGGCACTGAAGCTTTCTTT.

This clonotype was picked up a small number of times. V gene TRBV18 combines with J gene TRBJ1-3, with D unresolved. V lost 0 bases and J 0 bases, leaving 6 bases between the germline ends. CDR1 is KGHSH, CDR2 LQKENI, per germline. CDR3 size: 15 residues. CDR3 sequence reads: CASSPPWSSGNTIYF. The CDR3, as DNA: TGTGCCAGCTCACCACCGTGGAGCTCTGGAAACACCATATATTTT.